This TCR beta chain was documented in a study of cytomegalovirus exposure and HLA in healthy donors (dated 2017 in TCRdb). At the level of the whole study: According to an earlier analysis of 450 to 650 of the donors, some 180 million T cells yielded over 90 million unique TCR beta sequences and about 300 Gb of sequence data. Rather than using new phenotypic data, the later analysis identified candidate immune exposures from TCR beta sequences and from how often those sequences occurred across donors. The study profiled the T cell repertoires of about 720 subjects by immunosequencing and related them to cytomegalovirus serostatus. The aim of the study was to test whether cataloging public T cell receptors could identify signatures of past pathogen exposure. HLA typing included class I and class II loci at four-digit resolution. Donor age, sex, ethnicity and CMV serostatus were collected together with the repertoire data. A later analysis re-examined previously published TCR beta repertoires from more than 600 donors and added high-resolution HLA genotyping to investigate patterns of TCR occurrence. Besides the first cohort of hundreds of subjects, a separate validation cohort made up of about 120 different subjects was used. Of the 300 to 400 genotyped donors, over 65% fell in the genetic ancestry cluster associated with self-reported Caucasian donors. Genome-wide SNP genotypes for about three fifths of the 666 donors were used in a later genetic analysis, which treated that subset as a discovery cohort. Typing coverage varied by locus: roughly 629-630 donors for A, B, C, DRB1 and DQB1; approximately 500 for DQA1; around 570 for DPA1; under 490 for DPB1. Every discovery cohort repertoire had been produced on one sequencing platform. Because of strong linkage in the cohort, 4 to 6 DR-DQ haplotypes were treated as single units for association and clustering. High-throughput TCR immunosequencing, statistical association of individual TCRs with disease status, and machine learning were combined to predict cytomegalovirus infection status. Among over 350 genotyped donors of the cohort, an average of about 240,000 unique TCR beta nucleotide sequences were sequenced per donor, around 20% of them non-productive. To decide whether each TCR beta V gene segment behaved as functional or pseudogenic, an earlier analysis of 587 of the donors relied on high-throughput TCR beta sequencing. Approximately 310 gigabases of sequencing data and approximately 85 million unique TCR sequences were included in an early release covering 550 to 650 HLA-typed donors.

The paper's findings and limits, for the study overall: A later analysis found that HLA-associated TCR beta chains were more clonally expanded and had lower generation probabilities than equally common non-associated chains. A cluster of highly shared sequence variants was judged likely to represent a technical artifact of the sequencing pipeline. According to a later analysis, parvovirus B19, influenza, CMV and Epstein-Barr virus appeared linked to several top co-occurrence clusters. The authors suggested that the approach could potentially be generalized to other disease states and immunological phenotypes. In a later analysis, most CMV-associated TCR beta chains were found to appear HLA-restricted, with HLA associations seemingly driven largely by CMV exposure. Because HLA typing was missing for some donors at each locus, association tests included only the typed subset. An association between a missense DCLRE1C variant and V-gene and J-gene trimming of TCR beta chains was found in a later genetic analysis and replicated in an independent cohort. At a false discovery rate of 0.05, a later analysis linked 16,951 TCR beta sequences to specific HLA alleles. In a later genetic analysis, fewer N-insertions in productive TCRs were reported among donors in an Asian-associated ancestry cluster than the roughly 700-donor mean. The cohort was sequenced for TCR beta chains only, and without alpha or paired-chain data the features that could be detected were limited. Most TCR sequences were observed very rarely across donors, whereas some public TCRs were present in many individuals. Cytomegalovirus status was reported to be diagnosed by the classifier with high specificity and sensitivity in both the original and validation cohorts. A further reported finding was that TCR beta sequences accurately predicted the HLA-A and HLA-B alleles for most subjects in the first cohort. Three of the identified cytomegalovirus-associated TCR beta chains were confirmed in vitro to be specific for cytomegalovirus antigens. Assigning TCR associations to individual alleles was difficult when HLA alleles, especially DR and DQ, strongly co-occurred. Linkage disequilibrium might explain the correlated functional status among segregating V segments, but an unknown experimental factor could not be excluded. The study gave a list of 150 to 200 TCR beta chains associated with cytomegalovirus. CMV serostatus was the only immune exposure information available for the cohort. Broadly in line with IMGT annotations, most TCR beta V segments showed up in productive rearrangements about 90% or about 30% of the time in an earlier analysis of under 700 of the donors. Because counts were too low, seventeen rarely observed V segments, including chromosome 9 orphons, were excluded from the earlier analysis of 587 of the donors. In a later analysis, the rate of TCR association differed among HLA loci, with DRB1 alleles having the most associated TCRs and HLA-C alleles having the fewest. Roughly uniform sequencing depth across donors was assumed in presence/absence analyses, although this assumption may not hold.

Comment on this clone: Its binding antigen is unknown. Per-base quality was not reported, and no clone a single base away is much larger than it.

In total, 666 healthy bone marrow donors made up the cohort. At the time of sampling, all cohort members were nominally healthy, though unrecorded immune exposures were likely present. The donor tested CMV seropositive and was one of the 289 seropositive cohort members. A peripheral blood sample was collected from each donor, and TCR beta sequencing was performed on peripheral blood mononuclear cells. Genomic DNA was extracted from the blood cell samples with the Qiagen DNeasy Blood Extraction Kit. Library creation used the immunoSEQ multiplex PCR assay. For the multiplex PCR, a mixture combining 60 forward primers for TCR Vbeta segments and 13 reverse primers for TCR Jbeta segments was used. The CDR3 region of rearranged TCR beta genes was amplified from genomic DNA with a multiplex PCR assay. The Illumina HiSeq System was used to sequence the amplified TCR beta libraries as 87-base-pair reads. The original methods were these. A later analysis tallied around 80 million unique TCR beta chains across the 666 repertoires, and around 10 million of those chains were shared by two or more donors. A nearest-neighbor algorithm error-corrected the raw reads and collapsed the reads into unique sequences, merging closely related sequences to remove PCR and sequencing errors. V, D and J gene segments were assigned by aligning CDR3 sequences to IMGT reference sequences. For a sequence to be retained, a match of at least six nucleotides to both a V gene segment and a J gene segment was required. Rearrangements were classified as productive when the CDR3 lacked stop codons and remained in frame with V and J, and all other rearrangements were classified as non-productive. CDR3 was defined by IMGT convention, running from the second conserved V-encoded cysteine to the conserved J-encoded phenylalanine. The earlier analysis of 500 to 650 of the donors excluded any sequence lacking an unambiguous match to a single V gene segment. In an earlier analysis of approximately 590 of the donors, V segments were called functional above 56.7% productive rearrangements and were called segregating when the between-donor standard deviation exceeded 5%. A statistical classification framework was developed to diagnose cytomegalovirus status using the catalog of TCR beta chain sequences. In a later analysis, TCR nucleotide sequences were compared against IMGT/GENE-DB human TR gene sequences so that V and J genes could be assigned. Using the TCRdist pipeline, a later analysis assigned CDR3 sequences along with most-parsimonious VDJ recombination scenarios. In a later analysis, every TCR beta chain was defined by the combination of its CDR3 amino acid sequence and its V-gene family, and reads without a unique V-gene family were dropped. As a way to deal with suspected cross-contamination and a sequencing artifact, a later analysis dropped more than 500 nucleotide sequences that were highly shared and had low generation probability. In a later analysis, a clonal expansion index for each public chain was calculated from normalized within-repertoire ranks of inferred template counts. In a later analysis, generation probabilities were computed using a VDJ recombination model fitted to out-of-frame rearrangements, and the results were checked against IGoR. In a later analysis, hypergeometric tests were used to score TCR-TCR, TCR-HLA and TCR-CMV co-occurrence, with a repertoire-size bias correction applied to TCR pairs. A later analysis estimated false discovery rates by permuting HLA or CMV assignments 20 times. A later analysis grouped co-occurring TCRs with DBSCAN, adding TCRdist sequence similarity when clustering within HLA-allele-positive subsets. Repertoires with fewer than 30,000 or more than 120,000 public chains were left out of co-occurrence clustering, as were four to six repertoires with anomalous nucleotide sharing. In TCRdb, the immuneACCESS table is reduced to in-frame sequences with V and J assigned. These tables do not hold every clone; where another copy was compared, an unresolved V gene accounts for under half, and the others remain unexplained. Clonal size and the V and J genes are those of that table, whereas D and trimming came from the DNA. Here the sample has 100,000 or so clones; 76% occur a single time. Jointly, the top ten make up about 4% of the sample.

This clonotype was sampled from a woman aged 45 to 65 in good health and CMV-seropositive. Specimen: PBMCs.

The sequenced DNA: TGCGCCAGCAGCGCCGTTCCCGTCGGGTACAATGAGCAGTTCTTC. The resulting protein is CASSAVPVGYNEQFF. The chain is made from TRBV4-1 and TRBJ2-1, with the identity of the D gene unclear. According to the germline V gene, CDR1 reads MGHRA and CDR2 reads YSYEKL. V sheds 5 bases and J sheds 4 bases, leaving 15 bases between their ends. Its CDR3 holds 15 amino acids, cysteine through phenylalanine. This entry keeps only the CDR3 DNA: 45 bases, framed from base 1.